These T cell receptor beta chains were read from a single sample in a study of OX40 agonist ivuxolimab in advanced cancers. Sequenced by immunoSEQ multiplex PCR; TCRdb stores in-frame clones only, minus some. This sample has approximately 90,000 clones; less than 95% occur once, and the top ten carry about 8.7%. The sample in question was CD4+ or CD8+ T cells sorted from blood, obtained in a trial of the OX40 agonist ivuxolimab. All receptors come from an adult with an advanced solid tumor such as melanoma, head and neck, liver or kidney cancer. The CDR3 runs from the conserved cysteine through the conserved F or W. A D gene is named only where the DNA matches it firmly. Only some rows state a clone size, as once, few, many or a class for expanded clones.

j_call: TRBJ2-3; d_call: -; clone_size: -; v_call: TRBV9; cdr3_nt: TGTGCCAGCAGCGTAGCGGATGGGGCAGATACGCAGTATTTT; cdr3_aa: CASSVADGADTQYF
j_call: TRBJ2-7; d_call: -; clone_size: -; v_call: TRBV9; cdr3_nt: TGTGCCAGCAGCGTAGCTACGGGGAAGGGGGACGAGCAGTACTTC; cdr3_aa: CASSVATGKGDEQYF
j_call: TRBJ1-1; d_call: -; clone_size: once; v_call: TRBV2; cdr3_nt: TGTGCCAGCAGTGAGGAAGAGAGCTTGAACACTGAAGCTTTCTTT; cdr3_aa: CASSEEESLNTEAFF
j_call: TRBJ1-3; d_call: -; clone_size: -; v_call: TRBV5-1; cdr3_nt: TGCGCCAGCAGCTTGAACGGGATTGACTCTGGAAACACCATATATTTT; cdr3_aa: CASSLNGIDSGNTIYF
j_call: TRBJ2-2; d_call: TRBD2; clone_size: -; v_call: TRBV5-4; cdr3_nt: TGTGCCAGCAGGGAAATTAGCGGGAGTTTGGTCGGGGAGCTGTTTTTT; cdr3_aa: CASREISGSLVGELFF
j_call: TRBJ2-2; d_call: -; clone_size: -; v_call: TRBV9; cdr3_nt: TGTGCCAGCAGCGTACCTACGAACACCGGGGAGCTGTTTTTT; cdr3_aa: CASSVPTNTGELFF
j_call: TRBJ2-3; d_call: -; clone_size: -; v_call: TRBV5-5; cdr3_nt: TGTGCCAGCAGCCCCAGCGGGCTCAGCACAGATACGCAGTATTTT; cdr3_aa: CASSPSGLSTDTQYF
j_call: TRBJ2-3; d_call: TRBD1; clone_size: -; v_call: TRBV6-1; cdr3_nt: TGTGCCAGCAGCGGGACAGGGCAGGCAGATACGCAGTATTTT; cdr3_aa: CASSGTGQADTQYF
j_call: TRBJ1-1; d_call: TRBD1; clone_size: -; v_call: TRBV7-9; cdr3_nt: TGTGCCAGCAGCTTAGAGGGCGGGACAGCCTCAAACACTGAAGCTTTCTTT; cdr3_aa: CASSLEGGTASNTEAFF
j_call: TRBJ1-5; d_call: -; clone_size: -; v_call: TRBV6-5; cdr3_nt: TGTGCCAGCAGTTACTCTCGGGTGGGGAATCAGCCCCAGCATTTT; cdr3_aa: CASSYSRVGNQPQHF
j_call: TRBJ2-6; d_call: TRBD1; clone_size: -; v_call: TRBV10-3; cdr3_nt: TGTGCCATCATCGGAACGCCAGGGGGCCATATCTCTGGGGCCAACGTCCTGACTTTC; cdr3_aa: CAIIGTPGGHISGANVLTF
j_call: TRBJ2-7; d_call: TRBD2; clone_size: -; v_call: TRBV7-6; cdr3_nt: TGTGCCAGCAGCCCGCCGATAGCGGGAACCGAGCAGTACTTC; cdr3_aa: CASSPPIAGTEQYF
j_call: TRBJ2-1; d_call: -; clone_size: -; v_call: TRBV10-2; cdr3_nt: TGCGCCAGCAGTGACTGGGGGGTCTCCTACAATGAGCAGTTCTTC; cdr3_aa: CASSDWGVSYNEQFF
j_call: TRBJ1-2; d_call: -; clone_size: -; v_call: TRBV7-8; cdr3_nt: TGTGCCAGCAGCTTAGGGATTCAGACTTATGGCTACACCTTC; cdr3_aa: CASSLGIQTYGYTF